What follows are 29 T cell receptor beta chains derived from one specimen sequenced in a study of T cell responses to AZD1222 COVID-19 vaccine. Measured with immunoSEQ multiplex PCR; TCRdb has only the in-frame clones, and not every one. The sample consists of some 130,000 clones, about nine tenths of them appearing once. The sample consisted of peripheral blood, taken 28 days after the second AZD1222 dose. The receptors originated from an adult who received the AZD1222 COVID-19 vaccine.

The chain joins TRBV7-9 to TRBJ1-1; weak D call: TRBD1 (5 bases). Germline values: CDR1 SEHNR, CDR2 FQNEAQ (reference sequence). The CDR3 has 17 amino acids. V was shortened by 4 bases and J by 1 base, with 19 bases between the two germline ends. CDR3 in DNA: TGTGCCAGCAGCTCGCCAGGGTTCAGGACACCGAACACTGAAGCTTTCTTT. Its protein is CASSSPGFRTPNTEAFF. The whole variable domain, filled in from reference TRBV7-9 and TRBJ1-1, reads DTGVSQNPRHKITKRGQNVTFRCDPISEHNRLYWYRQTLGQGPEFLTYFQNEAQLEKSRLLSDRFSAERPKGSFSTLEIQRTEQGDSAMYLCASSSPGFRTPNTEAFFGQGTRLTVV.

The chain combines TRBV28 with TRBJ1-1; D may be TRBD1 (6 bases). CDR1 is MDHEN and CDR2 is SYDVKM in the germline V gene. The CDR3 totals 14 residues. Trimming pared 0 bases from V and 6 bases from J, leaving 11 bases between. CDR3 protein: CASSLWSGGSEAFF. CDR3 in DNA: TGTGCCAGCAGTTTATGGTCGGGGGGCTCTGAAGCTTTCTTT.

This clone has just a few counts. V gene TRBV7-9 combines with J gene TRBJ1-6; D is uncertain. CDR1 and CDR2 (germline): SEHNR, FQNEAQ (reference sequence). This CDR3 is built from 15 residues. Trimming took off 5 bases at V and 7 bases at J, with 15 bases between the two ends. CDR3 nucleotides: TGTGCCAGCAGCCCCATGGCAGGCGTCAATTCACCCCTCCACTTT. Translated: CASSPMAGVNSPLHF.

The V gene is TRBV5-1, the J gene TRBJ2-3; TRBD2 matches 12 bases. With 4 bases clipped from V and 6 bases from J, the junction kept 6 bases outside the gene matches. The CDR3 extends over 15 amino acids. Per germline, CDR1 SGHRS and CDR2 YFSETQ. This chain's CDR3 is CASSPGLAGMDTQYF. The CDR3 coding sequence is TGCGCCAGCAGCCCAGGACTAGCGGGAATGGATACGCAGTATTTT.

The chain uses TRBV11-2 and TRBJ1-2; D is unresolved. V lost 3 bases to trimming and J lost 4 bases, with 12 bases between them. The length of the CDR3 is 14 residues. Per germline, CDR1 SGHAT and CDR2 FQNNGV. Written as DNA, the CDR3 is TGTGCCAGCAGCTTCTTTCGGTGGGGCTATGGCTACACCTTC. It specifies CASSFFRWGYGYTF.

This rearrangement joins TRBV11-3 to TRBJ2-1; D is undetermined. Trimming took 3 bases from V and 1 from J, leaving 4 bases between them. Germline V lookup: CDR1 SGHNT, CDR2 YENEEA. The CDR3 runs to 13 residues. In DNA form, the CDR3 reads TGTGCCAGCAGCTTCGGTTCCTACAATGAGCAGTTCTTC. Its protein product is CASSFGSYNEQFF.

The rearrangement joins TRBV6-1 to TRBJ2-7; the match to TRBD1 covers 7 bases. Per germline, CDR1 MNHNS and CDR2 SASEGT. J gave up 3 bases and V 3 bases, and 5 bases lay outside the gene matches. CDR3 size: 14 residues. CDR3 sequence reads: CASSEPGQLYEQYF. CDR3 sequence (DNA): TGTGCCAGCAGTGAGCCGGGACAGCTCTACGAGCAGTACTTC.

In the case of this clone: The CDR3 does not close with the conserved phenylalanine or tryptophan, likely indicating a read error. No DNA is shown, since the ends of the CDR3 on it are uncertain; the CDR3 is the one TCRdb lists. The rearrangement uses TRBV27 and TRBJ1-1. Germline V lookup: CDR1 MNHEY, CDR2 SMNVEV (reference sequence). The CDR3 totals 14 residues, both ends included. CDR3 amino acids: CASSFIRGKESLVL.

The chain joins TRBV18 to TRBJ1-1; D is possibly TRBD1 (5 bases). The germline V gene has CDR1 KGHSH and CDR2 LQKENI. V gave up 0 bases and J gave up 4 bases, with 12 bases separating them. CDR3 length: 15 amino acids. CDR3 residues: CASSPPAAGRTEAFF. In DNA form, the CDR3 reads TGTGCCAGCTCACCACCGGCGGCAGGGCGCACTGAAGCTTTCTTT.

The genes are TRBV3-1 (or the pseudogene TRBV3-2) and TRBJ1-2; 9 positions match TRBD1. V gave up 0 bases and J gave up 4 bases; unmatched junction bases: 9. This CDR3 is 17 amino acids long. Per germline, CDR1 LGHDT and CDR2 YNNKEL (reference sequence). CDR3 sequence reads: CASSQEISGTGPYGYTF. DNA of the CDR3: TGTGCCAGCAGCCAAGAAATAAGCGGGACAGGGCCCTATGGCTACACCTTC.

In DNA form, the CDR3 reads TGTGCCAGCAGTAAAAAGGCCCGGTTGAACACTGAAGCTTTCTTT. It specifies CASSKKARLNTEAFF. V gene TRBV6-5 combines with J gene TRBJ1-1; the D is unclear. The CDR3 has 15 residues. From germline, CDR1 is MNHEY and CDR2 SVGAGI. V lost 5 bases and J 0 bases, leaving 13 bases between the germline ends.

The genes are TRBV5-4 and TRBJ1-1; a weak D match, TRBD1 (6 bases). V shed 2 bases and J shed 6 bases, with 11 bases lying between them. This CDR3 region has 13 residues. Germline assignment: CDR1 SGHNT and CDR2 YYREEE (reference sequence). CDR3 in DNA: TGTGCCAGCAGCTTAACACAGGGCCCTGAAGCTTTCTTT. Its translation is CASSLTQGPEAFF.

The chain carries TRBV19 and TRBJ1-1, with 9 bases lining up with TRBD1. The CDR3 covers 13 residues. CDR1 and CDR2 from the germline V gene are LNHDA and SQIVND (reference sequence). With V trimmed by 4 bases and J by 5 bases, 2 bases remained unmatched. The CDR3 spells CASSTDRGTEAFF. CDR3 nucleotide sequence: TGTGCCAGTAGTACGGACAGGGGTACTGAAGCTTTCTTT.

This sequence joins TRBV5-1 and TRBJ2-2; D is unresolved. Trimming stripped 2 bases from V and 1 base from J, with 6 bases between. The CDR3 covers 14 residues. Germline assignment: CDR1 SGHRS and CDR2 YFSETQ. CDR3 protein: CASSLTLNTGELFF. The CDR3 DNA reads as TGCGCCAGCAGCTTAACCTTGAACACCGGGGAGCTGTTTTTT.

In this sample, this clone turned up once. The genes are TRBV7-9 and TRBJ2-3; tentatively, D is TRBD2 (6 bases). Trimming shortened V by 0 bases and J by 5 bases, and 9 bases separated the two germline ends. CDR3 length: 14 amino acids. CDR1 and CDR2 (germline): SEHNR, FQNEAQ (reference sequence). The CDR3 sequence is CASSLAQGGDTQYF. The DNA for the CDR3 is TGTGCCAGCAGCTTAGCCCAGGGAGGAGATACGCAGTATTTT.

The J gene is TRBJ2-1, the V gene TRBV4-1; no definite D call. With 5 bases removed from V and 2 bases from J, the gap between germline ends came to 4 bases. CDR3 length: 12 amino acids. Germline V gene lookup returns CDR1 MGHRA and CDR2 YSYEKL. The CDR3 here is CASSKTYNEQFF. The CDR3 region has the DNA TGCGCCAGCAGCAAAACCTACAATGAGCAGTTCTTC.

CDR3 protein: CASTTDNTEAFF. The CDR3 DNA sequence: TGTGCCAGCACCACAGATAACACTGAAGCTTTCTTT. V and J are TRBV12-3 or TRBV12-4 and TRBJ1-1; D is unresolved. The CDR3 contains 12 residues. V was shortened by 7 bases and J by 2 bases, with 8 bases between the two germline ends.

The CDR3 sequence is CASSPGVNNEQYF. DNA for the CDR3: TGTGCCAGCAGCCCCGGGGTAAATAACGAGCAGTACTTC. This chain links TRBV5-6 with TRBJ2-7, with TRBD2 as a possible D gene (5 bases). The germline V gene encodes CDR1 SGHDT and CDR2 YYEEEE. V lost 4 bases and J lost 5, with 13 bases in between. The CDR3 loop spans 13 amino acids.

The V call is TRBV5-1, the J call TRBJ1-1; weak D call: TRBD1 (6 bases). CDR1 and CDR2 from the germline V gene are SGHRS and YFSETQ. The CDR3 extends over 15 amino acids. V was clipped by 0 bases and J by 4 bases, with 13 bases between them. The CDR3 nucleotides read TGCGCCAGCAGCTTGGATACAGGGTTCAGCACTGAAGCTTTCTTT. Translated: CASSLDTGFSTEAFF.

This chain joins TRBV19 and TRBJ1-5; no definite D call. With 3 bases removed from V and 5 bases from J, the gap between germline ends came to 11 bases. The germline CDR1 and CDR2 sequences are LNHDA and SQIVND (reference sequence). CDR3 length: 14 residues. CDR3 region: CASSMYSQDQPQHF. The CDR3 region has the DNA TGTGCCAGTAGTATGTACAGCCAAGATCAGCCCCAGCATTTT.

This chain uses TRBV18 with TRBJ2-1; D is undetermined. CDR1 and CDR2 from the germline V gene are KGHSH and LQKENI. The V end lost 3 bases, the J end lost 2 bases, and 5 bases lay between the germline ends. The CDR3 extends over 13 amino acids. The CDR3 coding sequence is TGTGCCAGCTCACCTTCGCCCTACAATGAGCAGTTCTTC. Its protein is CASSPSPYNEQFF.

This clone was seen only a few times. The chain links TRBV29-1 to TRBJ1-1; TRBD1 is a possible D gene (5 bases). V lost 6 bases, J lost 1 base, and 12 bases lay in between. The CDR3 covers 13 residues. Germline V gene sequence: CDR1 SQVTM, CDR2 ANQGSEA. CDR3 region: CSVGGRANTEAFF. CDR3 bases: TGCAGCGTGGGGGGACGGGCGAACACTGAAGCTTTCTTT.

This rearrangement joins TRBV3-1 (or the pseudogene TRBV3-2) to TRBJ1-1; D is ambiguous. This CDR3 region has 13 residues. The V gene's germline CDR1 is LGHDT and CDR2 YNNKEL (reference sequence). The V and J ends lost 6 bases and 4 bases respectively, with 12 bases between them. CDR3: CASREGWGTEAFF. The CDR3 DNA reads TGTGCCAGCAGGGAGGGTTGGGGCACTGAAGCTTTCTTT.

The DNA of the CDR3 is TGTGCCAGTAGCCCAGGGGACTCCTACGAGCAGTACTTC. This codes for CASSPGDSYEQYF. This chain joins TRBV19 and TRBJ2-7, with a tentative D call TRBD1 (6 bases). Germline CDR1 and CDR2: LNHDA and SQIVND (reference sequence). The CDR3 totals 13 residues. V dropped 6 bases and J dropped 0 bases, with 9 bases sitting between them.

The CDR3 DNA reads as TGTGCCAGCAGTCAGGGGTTAACAGCTTTCTTT. Translated, it gives CASSQGLTAFF. The chain recombines TRBV28 with TRBJ1-1; D perhaps matches TRBD1 (6 bases). The ends were cut back, 5 bases at V and 10 bases at J, with 11 bases in the middle. The CDR3 is 11 residues long. Germline loops: CDR1 MDHEN, CDR2 SYDVKM.

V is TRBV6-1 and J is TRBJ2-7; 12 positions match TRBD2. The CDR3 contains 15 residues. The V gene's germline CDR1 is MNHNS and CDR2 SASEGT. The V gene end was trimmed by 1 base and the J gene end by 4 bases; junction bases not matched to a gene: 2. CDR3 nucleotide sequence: TGTGCCAGCAGTGAAGAGACTAGCGGGAGTTACGAGCAGTACTTC. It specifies CASSEETSGSYEQYF.

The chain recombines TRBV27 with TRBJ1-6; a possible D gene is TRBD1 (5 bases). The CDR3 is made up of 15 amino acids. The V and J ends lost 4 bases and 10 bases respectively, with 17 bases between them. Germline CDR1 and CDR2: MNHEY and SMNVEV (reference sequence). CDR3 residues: CASSWGQWGGSPLHF. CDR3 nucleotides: TGTGCCAGCAGTTGGGGCCAGTGGGGTGGATCACCCCTCCACTTT.

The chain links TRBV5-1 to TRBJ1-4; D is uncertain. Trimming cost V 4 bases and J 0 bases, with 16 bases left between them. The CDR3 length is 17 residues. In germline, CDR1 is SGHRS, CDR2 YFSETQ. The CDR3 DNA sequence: TGCGCCAGCAGCATCTTGGGCTTGGGCGCAACTAATGAAAAACTGTTTTTT. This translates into CASSILGLGATNEKLFF.

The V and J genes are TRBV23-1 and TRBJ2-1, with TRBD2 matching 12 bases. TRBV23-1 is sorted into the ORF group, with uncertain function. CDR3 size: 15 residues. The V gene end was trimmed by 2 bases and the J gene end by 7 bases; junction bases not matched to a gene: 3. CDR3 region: CASSQRTSGKNEQFF. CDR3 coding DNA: TGCGCCAGCAGTCAAAGGACTAGCGGGAAAAATGAGCAGTTCTTC.